This T cell receptor beta chain was sequenced in a study of Tregs in tolerant kidney transplant recipients. Findings of the study overall: Expanding Tregs on activated donor B cells appeared to best identify donor-specific TCRbeta clones. This study did not directly address biological reproducibility.

To note about this clone: The target antigen is unknown.

CDR3 length: 14 amino acids. V lost 0 bases, J lost 3 bases, and 9 bases lay in between. Per germline, CDR1 SGHRS and CDR2 YFSETQ. Thawed PBMCs were FACS-sorted into unstimulated CD4+CD25+CD127- regulatory T cells, CD4+CD25- non-regulatory cells, CD4 and CD8 cells. Sequenced by immunoSEQ multiplex PCR; TCRdb stores in-frame clones only, minus some. The data show hundreds of thousands of clones, about 80% seen once. The source of this sequence is a human donor in good health. The V and J genes are TRBV5-1 and TRBJ1-1; possible D gene TRBD1, 5 bases. The specimen sequenced was CD4+ T cells from blood. Written as DNA, the CDR3 is TGCGCCAGCAGCTTGGTAGCGGGGGACACTGAAGCTTTCTTT. It encodes CASSLVAGDTEAFF.